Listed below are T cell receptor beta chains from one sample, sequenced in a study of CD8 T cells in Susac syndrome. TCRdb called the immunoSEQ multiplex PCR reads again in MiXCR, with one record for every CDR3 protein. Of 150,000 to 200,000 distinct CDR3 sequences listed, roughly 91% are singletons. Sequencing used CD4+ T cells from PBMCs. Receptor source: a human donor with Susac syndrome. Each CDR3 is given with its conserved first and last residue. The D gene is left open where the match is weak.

CDR3nt: TGTGCCAGCAGTTTATCGCGCCCCTCGCCCCACCGGGTCCAACATCGGGAGCAGTACTTC; CDR3aa: CASSLSRPSPHRVQHREQYF; j_gene: TRBJ2-7; v_gene: TRBV27; d_gene: .
CDR3nt: TGTGCAAGTCGCTTAGGGTCCGGATGGCTTAGGAACACTGAAGCTTTCTTT; CDR3aa: CASRLGSGWLRNTEAFF; j_gene: TRBJ1-1; v_gene: TRBV12-2; d_gene: .
CDR3nt: TGTGCCAGCAGTGATCGCCCCGGATACCAAGAGACCCAGTACTTC; CDR3aa: CASSDRPGYQETQYF; j_gene: TRBJ2-5; v_gene: TRBV6-1; d_gene: .
CDR3nt: TGTGCCAGCAGCTCGTGGACAGGGGATGGAAACACCATATATTTT; CDR3aa: CASSSWTGDGNTIYF; j_gene: TRBJ1-3; v_gene: TRBV7-9; d_gene: TRBD1
CDR3nt: TGCAGTGCGCAACTGAAGGTCGGTGAGACCCAGTACTTC; CDR3aa: CSAQLKVGETQYF; j_gene: TRBJ2-5; v_gene: TRBV20-1; d_gene: .
CDR3nt: TGTGCCAGCAGCTTGGGCGGGAGGCCCTACGAGCAGTACTTC; CDR3aa: CASSLGGRPYEQYF; j_gene: TRBJ2-7; v_gene: TRBV5-4; d_gene: TRBD2
CDR3nt: TGCAGTGCTTCTCCGGGACAGGGAAATCAGCCCCAGCATTTT; CDR3aa: CSASPGQGNQPQHF; j_gene: TRBJ1-5; v_gene: TRBV20-1; d_gene: TRBD1
CDR3nt: TGTGCCAGTAAGGTGGCAGTCATTAGCAATCAGCCCCAGCATTTT; CDR3aa: CASKVAVISNQPQHF; j_gene: TRBJ1-5; v_gene: TRBV19; d_gene: .
CDR3nt: TGTGCCAGCAGCTCTACAGGAAGCTATGGCTACACCTTC; CDR3aa: CASSSTGSYGYTF; j_gene: TRBJ1-2; v_gene: TRBV11-2; d_gene: .
CDR3nt: TGTGCCTGGGCCCCACCAGATACGCAGTATTTT; CDR3aa: CAWAPPDTQYF; j_gene: TRBJ2-3; v_gene: TRBV30; d_gene: .
CDR3nt: TGTGCCAGCAGAGAGATAGGGGATCGACAGCCCCAGCATTTT; CDR3aa: CASREIGDRQPQHF; j_gene: TRBJ1-5; v_gene: TRBV6-2/TRBV6-3; d_gene: .
CDR3nt: TGCGCCAGCAGCTTGGTGAGTAGCGGGCATAAGGGGGATACGCAGTATTTT; CDR3aa: CASSLVSSGHKGDTQYF; j_gene: TRBJ2-3; v_gene: TRBV5-1; d_gene: TRBD2
CDR3nt: TGCGCCAGCAGCTTGGCTGGGATAGGGGACAGTTCCTACGAGCAGTACTTC; CDR3aa: CASSLAGIGDSSYEQYF; j_gene: TRBJ2-7; v_gene: TRBV5-1; d_gene: TRBD1
CDR3nt: TGTGCCAGCGGTATGGCGGGAGGGCCGACCACCGGGGAGCTGTTTTTT; CDR3aa: CASGMAGGPTTGELFF; j_gene: TRBJ2-2; v_gene: TRBV28; d_gene: TRBD2
CDR3nt: TGCGCCAGCAGCTTAGGAGGAAAGTCCTACAATGAGCAGTTCTTC; CDR3aa: CASSLGGKSYNEQFF; j_gene: TRBJ2-1; v_gene: TRBV5-1; d_gene: .
CDR3nt: TGCAGTGCCTTGGACAGGGTGGGAGAGACCCAGTACTTC; CDR3aa: CSALDRVGETQYF; j_gene: TRBJ2-5; v_gene: TRBV20-1; d_gene: TRBD1
CDR3nt: TGTGCCAGCAGCCCGGAGGGCAGAATAGCGGGGGGGCCGCCAGATACGCAGTATTTT; CDR3aa: CASSPEGRIAGGPPDTQYF; j_gene: TRBJ2-3; v_gene: TRBV7-2; d_gene: TRBD2
CDR3nt: TGCGCCAGCAGCCTGGACAACTCTGGAAACACCATATATTTT; CDR3aa: CASSLDNSGNTIYF; j_gene: TRBJ1-3; v_gene: TRBV5-1; d_gene: .
CDR3nt: TGTGCCAGTAGTATACGTCGGCAGTTAGATCAGCCCCAGCATTTT; CDR3aa: CASSIRRQLDQPQHF; j_gene: TRBJ1-5; v_gene: TRBV19; d_gene: .
CDR3nt: TGTGCCAGCAGTCCCCGACTAGATTCCCACAATGAGCAGTTCTTC; CDR3aa: CASSPRLDSHNEQFF; j_gene: TRBJ2-1; v_gene: TRBV12-3/TRBV12-4; d_gene: .
CDR3nt: TGTGCCACCAACCTGGGGGGGCCCACTGAAGCTTTCTTT; CDR3aa: CATNLGGPTEAFF; j_gene: TRBJ1-1; v_gene: TRBV15; d_gene: .
CDR3nt: TGTGCCAGCTCTCGACAGGGGGTAGGGAATGAGCAGTTCTTC; CDR3aa: CASSRQGVGNEQFF; j_gene: TRBJ2-1; v_gene: TRBV18; d_gene: TRBD1
CDR3nt: TGTGCCAGCAGTGAAGTATTAGGCAATCAGCCCCAGCATTTT; CDR3aa: CASSEVLGNQPQHF; j_gene: TRBJ1-5; v_gene: TRBV6-4; d_gene: .
CDR3nt: TGTGCCAGCAGCTTTACAGAGACCCAGTACTTC; CDR3aa: CASSFTETQYF; j_gene: TRBJ2-5; v_gene: TRBV11-2; d_gene: .
CDR3nt: TGCAGTGCTAGTTTTGTTAGCGGGAGATCTGCCTACGAGCAGTACTTC; CDR3aa: CSASFVSGRSAYEQYF; j_gene: TRBJ2-7; v_gene: TRBV20-1; d_gene: TRBD2
CDR3nt: TGTGCCAGCAGTGAAAGGGACGGCTACACCTTC; CDR3aa: CASSERDGYTF; j_gene: TRBJ1-2; v_gene: TRBV2; d_gene: .